These 15 T cell receptor beta chains were all obtained from the same sample, sequenced in a study of CD8+ T cells in alopecia areata. RNA was extracted and reverse transcribed into cDNA as the sequencing template. Generated by immunoSEQ multiplex PCR, the TCRdb table keeps only in-frame clones and is missing some. The profile shows about 180,000 clones, approximately 52% of them singletons. Treatment given: oral pan-JAK inhibitor, 5-10 mg twice daily. This material consisted of CD4+ T cells sorted from blood, taken at approximately week 55, from a patient treated with tofacitinib. These receptors were taken from a human donor with alopecia areata.

V and J are TRBV2 and TRBJ2-2, with D possibly TRBD2 on 6 matching bases. The CDR3 contains 13 residues. Trimming cost V 8 bases and J 4 bases, with 11 bases left between them. Germline V gene lookup returns CDR1 SNHLY and CDR2 FYNNEI. CDR3 coding DNA: TGTGCCAGCCGGCTCGGGGGCACCGGGGAGCTGTTTTTT. This gives the protein CASRLGGTGELFF.

This clone was observed a handful of times. The chain recombines TRBV25-1 with TRBJ1-1; D unclear. Trimming stripped 4 bases from V and 3 bases from J, with 6 bases between. Germline CDR1 and CDR2: MGHDK and SYGVNS. The CDR3 is 12 residues long. In DNA, the CDR3 is TGTGCCAGCAGTGCAGGACACACTGAAGCTTTCTTT. Translated, it gives CASSAGHTEAFF.

The chain couples TRBV5-1 to TRBJ1-1; possible D gene TRBD1, 5 bases. V was shortened by 4 bases and J by 0 bases, with 19 bases between the two germline ends. In germline, CDR1 is SGHRS, CDR2 YFSETQ. This CDR3 comprises 17 residues. CDR3 amino acids: CASSPATATSMNTEAFF. DNA of the CDR3: TGCGCCAGCAGCCCGGCGACAGCAACTTCTATGAACACTGAAGCTTTCTTT.

For this clone: The junction differs from germline at one of its ends, possibly a read error. The V gene is TRBV23-1, the J gene TRBJ2-5; possibly TRBD1 for D (6 bases). TRBV23-1 is annotated as an ORF whose role is uncertain. The CDR3 is 15 residues long. The DNA for the CDR3 is TGTGCCAGCAGCTTTCCAGGGGCCCTCCAAGAGACCCAGTACTTC. Translated, it gives CASSFPGALQETQYF.

This clone was seen only a few times. This chain connects TRBV7-9 to TRBJ2-5; unclear D gene. Per the germline V gene, CDR1 is SEHNR and CDR2 is FQNEAQ (reference sequence). The V end lost 0 bases, the J end lost 4 bases, and 9 bases lay between the germline ends. The CDR3 covers 14 residues. The CDR3 protein is CASSLATAGETQYF. The CDR3 region has the DNA TGTGCCAGCAGCTTAGCGACCGCTGGAGAGACCCAGTACTTC.

In its sample, this clone was seen a few times. V and J are TRBV30 and TRBJ1-1, with a possible D match to TRBD1 (5 bases). Trimming shortened V by 5 bases and J by 4 bases, and 11 bases separated the two germline ends. In germline, CDR1 is GTSNPN, CDR2 SVGIG (reference sequence). The CDR3 consists of 12 residues. CDR3 sequence (DNA): TGTGCCTGGGGACCACAGGCCACTGAAGCTTTCTTT. Its protein product is CAWGPQATEAFF.

This chain joins TRBV25-1 and TRBJ1-6; tentatively, D is TRBD1 (6 bases). The CDR3 is 15 residues long. V was cut by 4 bases and J by 7 bases, with 14 bases left in between. Germline CDR1 MGHDK, CDR2 SYGVNS. CDR3 protein: CASSALPTGNSPLHF. The CDR3 DNA follows: TGTGCCAGCAGTGCCCTGCCAACAGGGAATTCACCCCTCCACTTT.

A few counts support this clone. J is TRBJ2-5 and V is TRBV6-1; D remains unclear. CDR3 length: 11 amino acids. The V and J ends lost 5 bases and 5 bases respectively, with 6 bases between them. Germline V gene lookup returns CDR1 MNHNS and CDR2 SASEGT. The CDR3: CASSPRETQYF. Written as DNA, the CDR3 is TGTGCCAGCAGTCCCCGGGAGACCCAGTACTTC.

This CDR3 is CSALRTGRYDTQYF. CDR3 bases: TGCAGCGCTCTTCGGACAGGACGCTATGATACGCAGTATTTT. The rearrangement joins TRBV29-1 to TRBJ2-3, with TRBD1 matching 7 bases. V lost 7 bases, J lost 6 bases, and 13 bases stayed unmatched. The germline CDR1 and CDR2 sequences are SQVTM and ANQGSEA. This CDR3 comprises 14 residues.

This rearrangement joins TRBV5-6 to TRBJ2-1; the D gene is possibly TRBD2 (6 bases). Trimming took off 6 bases at V and 5 bases at J, with 15 bases between the two ends. Germline V CDR1 and CDR2: SGHDT, YYEEEE. The length of the CDR3 is 14 residues. Here the CDR3 DNA reads TGTGCCAGCACCCTTTTCCCGGGGGACAATGAGCAGTTCTTC. The encoded protein is CASTLFPGDNEQFF. Based on the CDR3 plus reference TRBV5-6 and TRBJ2-1, the full variable domain is DAGVTQSPTHLIKTRGQQVTLRCSPKSGHDTVSWYQQALGQGPQFIFQYYEEEERQRGNFPDRFSGHQFPNYSSELNVNALLLGDSALYLCASTLFPGDNEQFFGPGTRLTVL.

The V call is TRBV10-3, the J call TRBJ2-7; 7 positions agree with TRBD1. The J segment lost 3 bases and the V segment lost 7 bases, leaving 6 bases of the junction unmatched. Germline V gene data show CDR1 as ENHRY and CDR2 as SYGVKD. The CDR3 contains 13 residues. Written as DNA, the CDR3 is TGTGCCATCACAGGGGACAGTCTCTACGAGCAGTACTTC. Translation: CAITGDSLYEQYF.

This clone was observed a handful of times. This chain joins TRBV5-1 and TRBJ2-5; D perhaps matches TRBD1 (6 bases). V lost 6 bases and J 2 bases, leaving 11 bases between the germline ends. CDR1 and CDR2 (germline): SGHRS, YFSETQ. CDR3 length equals 13 residues. The CDR3 coding sequence is TGCGCCAGCACGCAGACAGGTCAAGAGACCCAGTACTTC. It is translated as CASTQTGQETQYF. The full variable domain, completed using reference TRBV5-1 and TRBJ2-5, is KAGVTQTPRYLIKTRGQQVTLSCSPISGHRSVSWYQQTPGQGLQFLFEYFSETQRNKGNFPGRFSGRQFSNSRSEMNVSTLELGDSALYLCASTQTGQETQYFGPGTRLLVL.

The chain uses TRBV14 and TRBJ1-2; D is unclear. The germline V gene encodes CDR1 SGHDN and CDR2 FVKESK. Trimming stripped 3 bases from V and 2 bases from J, with 16 bases between. The CDR3 extends over 16 amino acids. The CDR3 DNA reads as TGTGCCAGCAGCCATGATGAGGTACCGGGGAACTATGGCTACACCTTC. It encodes CASSHDEVPGNYGYTF.

The gene calls are TRBV7-9 and TRBJ1-6; D call uncertain. The CDR3 length is 15 residues. V was pared by 5 bases and J by 7 bases, with 15 bases between. CDR1 and CDR2 from the germline V gene are SEHNR and FQNEAQ (reference sequence). The CDR3 nucleotides read TGTGCCAGCAGCGCTTCGAGGAGGTTGAATTCACCCCTCCACTTT. This translates into CASSASRRLNSPLHF.

This CDR3 is CSVSAQQETQYF. The CDR3 region has the DNA TGCAGCGTTTCTGCACAACAAGAGACCCAGTACTTC. This chain links TRBV29-1 with TRBJ2-5; D is ambiguous. In germline, CDR1 is SQVTM, CDR2 ANQGSEA. The CDR3 has 12 residues. Trimming took off 5 bases at V and 2 bases at J, with 9 bases between the two ends. Drawing the rest from reference TRBV29-1 and TRBJ2-5, the complete variable domain is SAVISQKPSRDICQRGTSLTIQCQVDSQVTMMFWYRQQPGQSLTLIATANQGSEATYESGFVIDKFPISRPNLTFSTLTVSNMSPEDSSIYLCSVSAQQETQYFGPGTRLLVL.